The clone carrying this T cell receptor beta chain was observed a single time. The antigen is undetermined. The CDR3 is made up of 16 amino acids. The trim removed 1 base at V and 2 bases at J, leaving 7 bases unmatched. The germline V gene encodes CDR1 MGHRA and CDR2 YSYEKL. The sample comes from a study of CD8+ T cells in alopecia areata. Study-wide points: Across lesional scalp, and particularly alopecia totalis/universalis, clonality surpassed that of normal scalp.

TCR sequencing used cDNA made by reverse transcription of extracted RNA. The method was immunoSEQ multiplex PCR; TCRdb's version includes in-frame clones alone and lacks a portion of them. This sample has some 200,000 clones, with just over 55% found just once. Sequencing input: CD8+ T cells sorted from blood. The chain has TRBV4-1 and TRBJ1-2; 7 bases are a match to TRBD1. The receptor's source is a human donor in good health. The CDR3 DNA follows: TGCGCCAGCAGCCAAGCCAAGGGGGCAGGAAACTATGGCTACACCTTC. Translation gives CASSQAKGAGNYGYTF.